The source of this T cell receptor (beta chain) is a study of regulatory T cells in long-lasting Graves disease. Through Arm-PCR of CDR3 regions and iRepertoire HTBI primers, TCR beta libraries were built. Using its own MiXCR run on the multiplex PCR reads, TCRdb lists one record per CDR3 protein. The sample gives 400,000 to 500,000 distinct CDR3 sequences, 16% of which show up once; 23% is in the top ten. V was shortened by 5 bases and J by 9 bases, with 20 bases between the two germline ends. The CDR3 sequence is 14 residues long. Germline CDR1 and CDR2: SGHTA and FQGNSA. As for time point: newly diagnosed GD, antithyroid drugs for less than 3 months. Preparation of the TCR library used RNA extracted from PBMCs. Guidelines of the American Thyroid Association were used to diagnose Graves' disease. This same sample was also taken into another study, of T cells in Graves' hyperthyroidism and ophthalmopathy. As that report states: The definition of stable Graves' hyperthyroidism was no ophthalmopathy progression within 18 months. Exclusion criteria comprised uncontrolled infection, other autoimmune disease, pregnancy or lactation.

This rearrangement joins TRBV7-2 to TRBJ2-7, with D perhaps matching TRBD1 (7 bases). This receptor was obtained from a woman younger than 35 with Graves disease. The sequences come from peripheral blood mononuclear cells (PBMCs), collected at new diagnosis, from a patient treated with antithyroid drugs. CDR3 nucleotide sequence: TGTGCCAGCAGCCAAGAGAGCAGGGGGGATAGGCAGTACTTC. This translates into CASSQESRGDRQYF.